This TCR beta chain was captured by sequencing in a study of CD4 T cells in relation to SARS-CoV-2 and coronaviruses. Across the whole study: Median patient age was roughly 40 years, spanning 21 to 72 years. The HLA restriction of the shared crossreactive spike epitopes was mapped.

On this clone: Its specificity is unknown.

Naive and memory CD4+ T cell DNA was deep-sequenced without culture. The protocol was immunoSEQ multiplex PCR, while the TCRdb copy is restricted to in-frame clones and leaves out a portion. Of about 37,000 clones in the sample, approximately 83% are singletons; the top ten hold around 3.3%. Study-level results: Roughly 69% of donors had memory CD4+ clonotypes crossrecognizing SARS-CoV-2 and common cold coronavirus spike.

Germline assignment: CDR1 LGHNA and CDR2 YSLEER. Losses at the gene ends were 5 bases for V and 7 bases for J; bases not matched to a gene: 10. The CDR3 has 16 residues. The sequenced sample consisted of memory CD4+ T cells from PBMCs. The chain has TRBV4-3 and TRBJ2-1; 11 bases align to TRBD2. The sequence came from an adult with COVID-19. CDR3 coding DNA: TGCGCCAGCAGCTCAGATAGCGGGAGGGCATTTAATGAGCAGTTCTTC. Translated, it gives CASSSDSGRAFNEQFF.